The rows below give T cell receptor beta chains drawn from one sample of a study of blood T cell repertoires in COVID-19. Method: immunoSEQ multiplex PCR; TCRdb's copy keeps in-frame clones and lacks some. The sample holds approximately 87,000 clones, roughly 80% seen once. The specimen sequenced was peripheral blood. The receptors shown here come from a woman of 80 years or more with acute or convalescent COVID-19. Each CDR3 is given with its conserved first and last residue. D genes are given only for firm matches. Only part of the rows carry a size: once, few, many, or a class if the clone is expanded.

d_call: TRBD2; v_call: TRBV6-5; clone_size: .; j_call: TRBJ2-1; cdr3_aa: CASSRLAGNEQFF; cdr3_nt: TGTGCCAGCAGTCGACTAGCGGGGAATGAGCAGTTCTTC
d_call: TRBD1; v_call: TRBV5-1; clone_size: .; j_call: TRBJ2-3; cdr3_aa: CASTLQGATSTDTQYF; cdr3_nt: TGCGCCAGCACCCTCCAGGGGGCCACGAGCACAGATACGCAGTATTTT
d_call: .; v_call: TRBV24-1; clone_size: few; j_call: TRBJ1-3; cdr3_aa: CATSDPGRGRNTIYF; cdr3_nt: TGTGCCACCAGTGATCCCGGGAGGGGAAGAAACACCATATATTTT
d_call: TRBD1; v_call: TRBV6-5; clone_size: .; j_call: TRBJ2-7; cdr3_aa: CASIWDRPYEQYF; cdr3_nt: TGTGCCAGCATTTGGGACAGGCCCTACGAGCAGTACTTC
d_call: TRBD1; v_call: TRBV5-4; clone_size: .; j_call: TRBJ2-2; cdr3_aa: CASSINRGLGGELFF; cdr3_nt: TGTGCCAGCAGCATTAACAGGGGGCTTGGCGGGGAGCTGTTTTTT
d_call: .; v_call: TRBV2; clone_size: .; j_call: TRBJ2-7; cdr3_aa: CASTPRGLHSYEQYF; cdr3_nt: TGTGCCAGCACCCCGCGAGGCCTTCACTCCTACGAGCAGTACTTC
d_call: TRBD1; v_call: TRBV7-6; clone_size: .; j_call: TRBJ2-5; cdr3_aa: CASRRGQGQETQYF; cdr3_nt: TGTGCCAGCAGGCGGGGACAGGGCCAAGAGACCCAGTACTTC
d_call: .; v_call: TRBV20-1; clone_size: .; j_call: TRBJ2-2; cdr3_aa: CSAGLTGELFF; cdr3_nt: TGCAGTGCTGGACTAACCGGGGAGCTGTTTTTT
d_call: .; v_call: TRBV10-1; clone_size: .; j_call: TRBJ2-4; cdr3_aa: CASSDGGIKNIQYF; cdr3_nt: TGCGCCAGCAGTGACGGAGGAATAAAAAACATTCAGTACTTC
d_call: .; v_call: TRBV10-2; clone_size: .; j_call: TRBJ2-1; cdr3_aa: CASSGAPPNEQFF; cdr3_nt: TGCGCCAGCAGTGGGGCCCCGCCCAATGAGCAGTTCTTC
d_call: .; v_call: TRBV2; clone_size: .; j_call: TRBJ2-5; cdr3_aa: CASSLAYQETQYF; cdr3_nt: TGTGCCAGCAGTCTAGCCTACCAAGAGACCCAGTACTTC
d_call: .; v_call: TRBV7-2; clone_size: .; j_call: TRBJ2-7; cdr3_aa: CASSLGVGTNYEQYF; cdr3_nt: TGTGCCAGCAGCTTAGGTGTTGGCACCAACTACGAGCAGTACTTC
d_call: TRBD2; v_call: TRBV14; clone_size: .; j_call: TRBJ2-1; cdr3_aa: CASGHRGGSYNEQFF; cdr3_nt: TGTGCCAGCGGGCATCGGGGGGGGAGTTACAATGAGCAGTTCTTC
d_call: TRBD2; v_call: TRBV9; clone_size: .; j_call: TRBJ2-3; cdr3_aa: CASSPTGGPVDTQYF; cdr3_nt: TGTGCCAGCAGCCCCACGGGGGGGCCCGTAGATACGCAGTATTTT
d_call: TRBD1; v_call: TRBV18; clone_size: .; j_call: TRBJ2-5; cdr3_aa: CRKPGGQETQYF; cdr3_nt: TGTAGAAAGCCAGGGGGACAAGAGACCCAGTACTTC
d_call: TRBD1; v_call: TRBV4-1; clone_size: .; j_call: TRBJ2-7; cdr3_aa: CASSPGTGVSSYEQYF; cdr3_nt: TGCGCCAGCAGCCCTGGGACAGGGGTTAGCTCCTACGAGCAGTACTTC
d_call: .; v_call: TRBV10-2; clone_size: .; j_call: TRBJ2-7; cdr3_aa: CASSARHGEQYF; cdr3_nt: TGCGCCAGCAGTGCTAGGCACGGGGAGCAGTACTTC
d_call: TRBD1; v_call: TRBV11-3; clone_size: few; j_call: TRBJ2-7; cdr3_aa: CASSPDRGQGKQYF; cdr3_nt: TGTGCCAGCAGCCCGGACAGGGGCCAAGGCAAGCAGTACTTC
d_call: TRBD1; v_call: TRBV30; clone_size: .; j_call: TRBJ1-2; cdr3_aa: CAWSDLLWTGWYGYTF; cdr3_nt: TGTGCCTGGAGTGACCTTCTTTGGACAGGGTGGTATGGCTACACCTTC
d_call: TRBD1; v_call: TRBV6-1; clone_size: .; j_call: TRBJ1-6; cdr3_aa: CASSELQGNSPLHF; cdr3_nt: TGTGCCAGCAGTGAGTTACAGGGGAATTCACCCCTCCACTTT
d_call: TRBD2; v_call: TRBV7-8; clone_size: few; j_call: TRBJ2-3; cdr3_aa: CASSLGGGGTDTQYF; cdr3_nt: TGTGCCAGCAGCTTAGGAGGCGGGGGGACAGATACGCAGTATTTT
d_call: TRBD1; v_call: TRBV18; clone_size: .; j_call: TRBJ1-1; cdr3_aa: CASSPKTGATEAFF; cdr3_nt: TGTGCCAGCTCACCCAAGACAGGGGCAACTGAAGCTTTCTTT
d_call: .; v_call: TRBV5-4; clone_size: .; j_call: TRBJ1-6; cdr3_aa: CASSLVAGPRNSPLHF; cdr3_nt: TGTGCCAGCAGCTTGGTGGCAGGGCCACGGAATTCACCCCTCCACTTT
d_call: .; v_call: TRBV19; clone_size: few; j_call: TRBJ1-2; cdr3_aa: CASTLGLRYGYTF; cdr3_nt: TGTGCCAGTACCCTGGGACTTCGCTATGGCTACACCTTC
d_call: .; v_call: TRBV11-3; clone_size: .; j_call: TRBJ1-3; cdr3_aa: CASSLFPERSGNTIYF; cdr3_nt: TGTGCCAGCAGCTTGTTCCCCGAGCGCTCTGGAAACACCATATATTTT
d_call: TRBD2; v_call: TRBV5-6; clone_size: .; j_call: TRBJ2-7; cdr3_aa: CASSSGLAADEQYF; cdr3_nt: TGTGCCAGCAGCTCGGGACTAGCGGCAGACGAGCAGTACTTC
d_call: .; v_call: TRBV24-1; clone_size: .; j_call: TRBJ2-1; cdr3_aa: CATSDPNGALYNEQFF; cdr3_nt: TGTGCCACCAGTGACCCCAATGGGGCCCTCTACAATGAGCAGTTCTTC
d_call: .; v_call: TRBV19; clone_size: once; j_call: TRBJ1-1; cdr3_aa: CASSTQIMNTEAFF; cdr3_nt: TGTGCCAGTAGTACACAGATCATGAACACTGAAGCTTTCTTT
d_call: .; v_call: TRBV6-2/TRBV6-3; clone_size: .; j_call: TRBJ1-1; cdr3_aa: CASSYSARRANTEAFF; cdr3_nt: TGTGCCAGCAGTTACTCGGCCCGCAGGGCTAACACTGAAGCTTTCTTT
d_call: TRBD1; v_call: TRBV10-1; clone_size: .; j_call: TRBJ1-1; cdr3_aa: CASSGDRGSTEAFF; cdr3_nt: TGCGCCAGCAGTGGGGACAGGGGTTCCACTGAAGCTTTCTTT
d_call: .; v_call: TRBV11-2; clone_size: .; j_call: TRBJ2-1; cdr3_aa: CASSLGGSRYNEQFF; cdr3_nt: TGTGCCAGCAGCTTGGGGGGAAGTAGGTACAATGAGCAGTTCTTC
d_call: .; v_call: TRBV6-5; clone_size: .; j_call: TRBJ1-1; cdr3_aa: CASSYTDEAFF; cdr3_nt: TGTGCCAGCAGTTACACTGATGAAGCTTTCTTT
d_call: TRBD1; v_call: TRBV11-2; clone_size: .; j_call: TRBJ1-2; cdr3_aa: CASSLDSPGGYYGYTF; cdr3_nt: TGTGCCAGCAGCTTAGATTCGCCAGGGGGCTACTATGGCTACACCTTC
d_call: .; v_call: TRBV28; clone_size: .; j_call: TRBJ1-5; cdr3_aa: CASSSLQEGSNQPQHF; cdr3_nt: TGTGCCAGCAGCTCCCTCCAGGAGGGTAGCAATCAGCCCCAGCATTTT
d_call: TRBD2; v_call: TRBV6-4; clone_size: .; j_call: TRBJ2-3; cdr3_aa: CASSEESGGTDTQYF; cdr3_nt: TGTGCCAGCAGTGAAGAGTCCGGGGGGACAGATACGCAGTATTTT
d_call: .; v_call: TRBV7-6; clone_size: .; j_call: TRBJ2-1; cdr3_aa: CASSPLHEQFF; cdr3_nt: TGTGCCAGCAGCCCCCTCCATGAGCAGTTCTTC
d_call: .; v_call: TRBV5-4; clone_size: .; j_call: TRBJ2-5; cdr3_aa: CASSLSMQETQYF; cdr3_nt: TGTGCCAGCAGCTTGTCAATGCAGGAGACCCAGTACTTC
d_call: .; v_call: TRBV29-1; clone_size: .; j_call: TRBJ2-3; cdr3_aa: CSMGRGSRTDTQYF; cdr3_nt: TGCAGCATGGGCCGGGGGTCCCGCACAGATACGCAGTATTTT
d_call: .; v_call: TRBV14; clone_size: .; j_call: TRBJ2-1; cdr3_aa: CASSQDIHVRDEQFF; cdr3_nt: TGTGCCAGCAGCCAAGACATACATGTCAGGGATGAGCAGTTCTTC